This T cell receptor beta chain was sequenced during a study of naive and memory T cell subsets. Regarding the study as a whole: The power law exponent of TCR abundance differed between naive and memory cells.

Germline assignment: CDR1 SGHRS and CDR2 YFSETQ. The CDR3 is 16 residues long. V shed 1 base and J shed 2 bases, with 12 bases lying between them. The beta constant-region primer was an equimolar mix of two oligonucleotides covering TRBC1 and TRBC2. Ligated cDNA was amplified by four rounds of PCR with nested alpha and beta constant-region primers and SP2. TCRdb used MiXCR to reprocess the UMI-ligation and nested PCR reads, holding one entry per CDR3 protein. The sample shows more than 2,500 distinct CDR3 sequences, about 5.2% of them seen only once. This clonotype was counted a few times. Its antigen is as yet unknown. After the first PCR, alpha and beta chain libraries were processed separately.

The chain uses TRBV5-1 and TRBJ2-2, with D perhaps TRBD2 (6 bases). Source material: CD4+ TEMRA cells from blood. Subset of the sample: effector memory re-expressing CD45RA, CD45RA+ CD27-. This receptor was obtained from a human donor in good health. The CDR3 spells CASSLLGGANTGELFF. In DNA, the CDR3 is TGCGCCAGCAGCTTGTTGGGCGGGGCCAACACCGGGGAGCTGTTTTTT. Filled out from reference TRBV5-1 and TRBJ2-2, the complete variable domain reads KAGVTQTPRYLIKTRGQQVTLSCSPISGHRSVSWYQQTPGQGLQFLFEYFSETQRNKGNFPGRFSGRQFSNSRSEMNVSTLELGDSALYLCASSLLGGANTGELFFGEGSRLTVL.